This T cell receptor beta chain comes out of a study of CXCR3-negative and CXCR3-positive naive CD8 T cells. CDR1 is MDHEN and CDR2 is SYDVKM in the germline V gene. CDR3 length: 15 residues. Each TRB cDNA library was prepared by 5' RACE (with UMI labels). Following a re-call of the 5' RACE reads, TCRdb has one entry per CDR3 protein and lacks DNA. The sample's table shows roughly 24,000 distinct CDR3 sequences. The sequencing input was memory CD8+ T cells from blood. This TCR was sampled from a human donor in good health. Some clones in this sample may be carry-over from other donors' samples. This chain connects TRBV28 to TRBJ2-5; the D gene TCRdb calls, TRBD2, cannot be checked with no DNA. The CDR3 loop is CAKQAGGVVEETQYF.